One sample yielded the 28 T cell receptor beta chains listed below, sequenced in a study of blood T cell repertoires in COVID-19. The table came from immunoSEQ multiplex PCR; TCRdb's copy has only in-frame clones and leaves some out. This table holds under 250,000 clones, less than 90% found once. The sequencing input was peripheral blood. These receptors all stem from a woman between 40 and 55 years old who had recovered from COVID-19.

J is TRBJ2-5 and V is TRBV14, with 8 bases that match TRBD2. The V segment lost 3 bases and the J segment 4 bases; nucleotides outside the gene matches: 4. Per germline, CDR1 SGHDN and CDR2 FVKESK. The CDR3 is 14 residues long. The chain's CDR3 is CASSQTGGPETQYF. In DNA form, the CDR3 reads TGTGCCAGCAGCCAGACGGGGGGGCCAGAGACCCAGTACTTC.

The gene calls are TRBV28 and TRBJ1-1, with 10 bases identical to TRBD1. Germline V gene lookup returns CDR1 MDHEN and CDR2 SYDVKM. CDR3 length: 15 amino acids. After removal of 5 bases from V and 1 base from J, the junction contained 4 bases not matched to a gene. The chain's CDR3 is CASSNDRGRNTEAFF. CDR3 DNA sequence: TGTGCCAGCAGTAACGACAGGGGGCGGAACACTGAAGCTTTCTTT.

This clone was found a few times. The V call is TRBV5-1, the J call TRBJ2-1; 8 nucleotides align to TRBD2. Germline lookup yields CDR1 SGHRS and CDR2 YFSETQ. The V gene end was trimmed by 10 bases and the J gene end by 0 bases; junction bases not matched to a gene: 6. The CDR3 totals 14 residues. This CDR3 reads CASFSGDSYNEQFF. The CDR3 DNA sequence: TGCGCCTCCTTTAGCGGGGACTCCTACAATGAGCAGTTCTTC.

This clone has just one count. The chain carries TRBV5-1 and TRBJ1-3; D is possibly TRBD1 (5 bases). CDR1 SGHRS and CDR2 YFSETQ come from the germline V gene. The CDR3 totals 13 residues. Trimming took 2 bases from V and 8 from J, leaving 11 bases between them. For the CDR3, the DNA is TGCGCCAGCAGCTTTCAGGGAAGGGACACCATATATTTT. Its protein product is CASSFQGRDTIYF.

With respect to this clone: The identical CDR3 is also encoded by other nucleotide sequences in the sample. CDR3 sequence reads: CASSPGQGGNTEAFF. The CDR3, as DNA: TGTGCCAGCTCACCGGGACAGGGGGGGAACACTGAAGCTTTCTTT. The chain carries TRBV18 and TRBJ1-1; TRBD1 matches 11 bases. The CDR3 covers 15 residues. V was clipped by 3 bases and J by 1 base; unmatched bases: 1. Germline V gene sequence: CDR1 KGHSH, CDR2 LQKENI.

This chain uses TRBV3-1 (or the pseudogene TRBV3-2) with TRBJ1-3, with a weak D call TRBD1 (6 bases). The CDR3 runs to 16 residues. V was clipped by 2 bases and J by 2 bases, with 13 bases between them. Germline-derived CDR1 and CDR2 are LGHDT and YNNKEL (reference sequence). In DNA, the CDR3 is TGTGCCAGCAGCCAACGACAGGTGTTGCCTGGAAACACCATATATTTT. This gives the protein CASSQRQVLPGNTIYF.

This chain uses TRBV27 with TRBJ2-7; D is possibly TRBD1 (6 bases). V was clipped by 5 bases and J by 4 bases, with 15 bases between them. This CDR3 region has 14 residues. Looked up from germline, CDR1 is MNHEY and CDR2 is SMNVEV (reference sequence). DNA for the CDR3: TGTGCCAGCAGTGAGTCAGGGGCACAGTACGAGCAGTACTTC. Amino acids: CASSESGAQYEQYF.

This rearrangement joins TRBV11-1 to TRBJ1-1; 8 bases are shared with TRBD1. Germline V gene lookup returns CDR1 SGHAT and CDR2 FQDESV (reference sequence). J lost 8 bases, V lost 5 bases, and 13 bases had no gene match. The CDR3 consists of 15 residues. CDR3 protein: CASSRLTGVPVEAFF. In DNA, the CDR3 is TGTGCCAGCAGCAGACTGACAGGGGTCCCCGTGGAAGCTTTCTTT.

The chain carries TRBV2 and TRBJ2-5; 8 positions match TRBD2. The V gene end was trimmed by 2 bases and the J gene end by 4 bases; junction bases not matched to a gene: 6. The CDR3 covers 15 residues. The germline gives CDR1 SNHLY, CDR2 FYNNEI. The CDR3 sequence: CASSEPGGARETQYF. The CDR3 nucleotides read TGTGCCAGCAGTGAACCCGGGGGGGCGAGAGAGACCCAGTACTTC.

A single count supports this clone. The chain recombines TRBV5-1 with TRBJ2-5, with TRBD1 identical over 8 bases. Per the germline V gene, CDR1 is SGHRS and CDR2 is YFSETQ. With V trimmed by 4 bases and J by 4 bases, 6 bases remained unmatched. The CDR3 runs 14 residues. CDR3 amino acids: CASSARGQGETQYF. The CDR3 coding sequence is TGCGCCAGCAGCGCGAGAGGACAGGGAGAGACCCAGTACTTC.

This clone was seen a single time. The genes are TRBV12-3 or TRBV12-4 and TRBJ1-4; tentatively, D is TRBD1 (5 bases). This CDR3 contains 13 residues. Trimming took off 10 bases at V and 5 bases at J, with 14 bases between the two ends. The CDR3 is CATTDSGNEKLFF. Here the CDR3 DNA reads TGTGCCACCACTGACAGCGGGAATGAAAAACTGTTTTTT.

This sequence joins TRBV21-1 and TRBJ1-4; the DNA was not used to check the table's D call, TRBD1. TRBV21-1 is noted as a pseudogene. This CDR3 has 16 amino acids. The CDR3: CASSPLEDSSGEKLFF. As DNA, the CDR3 is TGTGCCAGCAGCCCCCTCGAGGACAGTTCTGGGGAAAAACTGTTTTTT.

This chain joins TRBV16 and TRBJ1-4; D may be TRBD1 (5 bases). Germline assignment: CDR1 KGHSY and CDR2 FQNENV. Trimming removed 0 bases at V and 2 bases at J, with 7 bases between. This CDR3 is 15 amino acids long. The CDR3 DNA sequence: TGTGCCAGCAGCCAATCGGCAGGGACTAATGAAAAACTGTTTTTT. Encoded protein: CASSQSAGTNEKLFF.

V usage is TRBV24-1 and J usage is TRBJ2-2; a weak D match, TRBD2 (5 bases). The V end lost 5 bases, the J end lost 8 bases, and 8 bases lay between the germline ends. Germline-derived CDR1 and CDR2 are KGHDR and SFDVKD. The CDR3 is 12 amino acids. CDR3 coding DNA: TGTGCCACCAGTGGGGAGTCAGGGGAGCTGTTTTTT. Its translation: CATSGESGELFF.

This clone was found a few times. DNA for the CDR3: TGTGCCAGCAGTTCGATTACATCCCTCCACTTT. This encodes CASSSITSLHF. The chain uses TRBV6-6 and TRBJ1-6; unclear D gene. The CDR3 runs to 11 residues. Germline V CDR1 and CDR2: MNHNY, SVGAGI (reference sequence). Trimming shortened V by 4 bases and J by 14 bases, and 9 bases separated the two germline ends.

The rearrangement joins TRBV7-2 to TRBJ2-7; 9 positions match TRBD1. V was pared by 5 bases and J by 4 bases, with 9 bases of the junction left unmatched. CDR1 SGHTA and CDR2 FQGNSA come from the germline V gene. CDR3 size: 15 residues. In DNA form, the CDR3 reads TGTGCCAGCAGCGACCCGGGACAGGGTCGATACGAGCAGTACTTC. Translating gives CASSDPGQGRYEQYF.

The chain couples TRBV11-2 to TRBJ2-2; the D is unclear. V dropped 7 bases and J dropped 2 bases, with 2 bases sitting between them. CDR3 size: 11 residues. Looked up from germline, CDR1 is SGHAT and CDR2 is FQNNGV. CDR3 DNA: TGTGCCAGCACAAACACCGGGGAGCTGTTTTTT. Protein product: CASTNTGELFF.

This clone was observed once. This rearrangement joins TRBV2 to TRBJ1-2; D uncertain. Trimming took off 4 bases at V and 2 bases at J, with 11 bases between the two ends. CDR3 length: 14 residues. Per germline, CDR1 SNHLY and CDR2 FYNNEI. The CDR3 loop reads CASSGYGRNYGYTF. As DNA, the CDR3 is TGTGCCAGCAGTGGATATGGCAGAAACTATGGCTACACCTTC.

The chain recombines TRBV5-1 with TRBJ1-6, with D tentatively TRBD1 (6 bases). This CDR3 is 13 amino acids long. Looked up from germline, CDR1 is SGHRS and CDR2 is YFSETQ. Trimming pared 8 bases from V and 7 bases from J, leaving 13 bases between. The CDR3 DNA reads TGCGCCAGTAGCGACACAGGGAATTCACCCCTCCACTTT. Translation: CASSDTGNSPLHF.

DNA for the CDR3: TGTGCCAGCAGCTTGGCCCCCAGAGGGAACACTGAAGCTTTCTTT. Its translation: CASSLAPRGNTEAFF. This rearrangement joins TRBV5-4 to TRBJ1-1; D is undetermined. This CDR3 contains 15 residues. Germline V gives CDR1 SGHNT, CDR2 YYREEE (reference sequence). The V end was cut by 0 bases, the J end by 1 base, with 10 bases between.

The gene calls are TRBV30 and TRBJ1-2, with unresolved D. Germline V gives CDR1 GTSNPN, CDR2 SVGIG (reference sequence). Trimming stripped 3 bases from V and 2 bases from J, with 7 bases between. The length of the CDR3 is 12 residues. For the CDR3, the DNA is TGTGCCTGGAGCCAGTCGAACTATGGCTACACCTTC. Residues: CAWSQSNYGYTF.

The chain couples TRBV30 to TRBJ2-2, with D perhaps TRBD2 (5 bases). Trimming shortened V by 2 bases and J by 4 bases, and 11 bases separated the two germline ends. Germline assignment: CDR1 GTSNPN and CDR2 SVGIG (reference sequence). This CDR3 comprises 14 residues. The CDR3 region has the DNA TGTGCCTGGAGTACCTGGACTCCCACCGGGGAGCTGTTTTTT. It yields the protein CAWSTWTPTGELFF. The full variable domain, in which reference TRBV30 and TRBJ2-2 provide the parts outside the CDR3, is SQTIHQWPATLVQPVGSPLSLECTVEGTSNPNLYWYRQAAGRGLQLLFYSVGIGQISSEVPQNLSASRPQDRQFILSSKKLLLSDSGFYLCAWSTWTPTGELFFGEGSRLTVL.

The genes are TRBV5-1 and TRBJ2-7; 8 nucleotides agree with TRBD1. Trimming took 5 bases from V and 5 from J; bases not matched to a gene: 6. This CDR3 spans 13 amino acids. Per the germline V gene, CDR1 is SGHRS and CDR2 is YFSETQ. CDR3 nucleotides: TGCGCCAGCAGGACAGGGGCCAGGAACGAGCAGTACTTC. Residues: CASRTGARNEQYF.

This clone was observed once. CDR3: CAISEPTGSYEQYF. In nucleotides, the CDR3 is TGTGCCATCAGTGAGCCGACAGGCTCCTACGAGCAGTACTTC. The chain employs TRBV10-3 and TRBJ2-7; a possible D gene is TRBD1 (6 bases). With 2 bases removed from V and 0 bases from J, the gap between germline ends came to 8 bases. In germline, CDR1 is ENHRY, CDR2 SYGVKD. This CDR3 comprises 14 residues.

The V gene is TRBV3-1 (or the pseudogene TRBV3-2), the J gene TRBJ1-3, with a weak D call TRBD1 (5 bases). The CDR3 extends over 16 amino acids. CDR1 and CDR2 from the germline V gene are LGHDT and YNNKEL (reference sequence). V was trimmed by 4 bases and J by 0 bases, leaving 13 bases between them. The CDR3 DNA reads as TGTGCCAGCAGCCCGGGGGGACTGCTCTCTGGAAACACCATATATTTT. It is translated as CASSPGGLLSGNTIYF.

The V call is TRBV7-9, the J call TRBJ2-5; TRBD2 is a possible D gene (5 bases). CDR1 and CDR2 from the germline V gene are SEHNR and FQNEAQ (reference sequence). V gave up 4 bases and J gave up 5 bases, with 20 bases separating them. The CDR3 runs 16 residues. The CDR3 loop is CASSSTPGSRGETQYF. The CDR3 nucleotides read TGTGCCAGCAGCTCGACTCCGGGCTCCCGAGGGGAGACCCAGTACTTC.

The gene calls are TRBV9 and TRBJ2-4; a weak D match, TRBD2 (7 bases). The ends were cut back, 4 bases at V and 8 bases at J, with 13 bases in the middle. CDR1 is SGDLS, CDR2 YYNGEE, per germline. The CDR3 is 13 residues long. The CDR3 sequence is CASSQGGVDIQYF. The DNA for the CDR3 is TGTGCCAGCAGCCAAGGGGGGGTGGACATTCAGTACTTC. Full variable domain (missing parts from reference TRBV9 and TRBJ2-4): DSGVTQTPKHLITATGQRVTLRCSPRSGDLSVYWYQQSLDQGLQFLIQYYNGEERAKGNILERFSAQQFPDLHSELNLSSLELGDSALYFCASSQGGVDIQYFGAGTRLSVL.

The genes are TRBV5-6 and TRBJ2-1, with D maybe TRBD2 (6 bases). The CDR3 extends over 15 amino acids. Trimming shortened V by 5 bases and J by 4 bases, and 16 bases separated the two germline ends. Germline CDR1 is SGHDT and CDR2 is YYEEEE. The CDR3 coding sequence is TGTGCCAGCAGTGTAATGGGCGGGGAATACAATGAGCAGTTCTTC. Amino acid sequence: CASSVMGGEYNEQFF.